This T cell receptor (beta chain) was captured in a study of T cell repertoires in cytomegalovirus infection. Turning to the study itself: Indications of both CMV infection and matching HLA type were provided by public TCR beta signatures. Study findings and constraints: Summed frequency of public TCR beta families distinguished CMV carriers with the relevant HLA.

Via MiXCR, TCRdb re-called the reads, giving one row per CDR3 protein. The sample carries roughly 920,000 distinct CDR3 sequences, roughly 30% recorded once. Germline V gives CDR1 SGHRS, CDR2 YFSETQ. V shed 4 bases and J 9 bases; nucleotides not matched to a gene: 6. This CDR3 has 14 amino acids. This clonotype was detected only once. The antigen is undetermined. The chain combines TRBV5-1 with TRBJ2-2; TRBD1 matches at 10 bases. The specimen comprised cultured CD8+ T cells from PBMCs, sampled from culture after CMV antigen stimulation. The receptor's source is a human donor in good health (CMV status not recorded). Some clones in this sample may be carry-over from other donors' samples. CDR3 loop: CASSGETGGRELFF. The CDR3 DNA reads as TGCGCCAGCAGCGGGGAGACAGGGGGCCGGGAGCTGTTTTTT.